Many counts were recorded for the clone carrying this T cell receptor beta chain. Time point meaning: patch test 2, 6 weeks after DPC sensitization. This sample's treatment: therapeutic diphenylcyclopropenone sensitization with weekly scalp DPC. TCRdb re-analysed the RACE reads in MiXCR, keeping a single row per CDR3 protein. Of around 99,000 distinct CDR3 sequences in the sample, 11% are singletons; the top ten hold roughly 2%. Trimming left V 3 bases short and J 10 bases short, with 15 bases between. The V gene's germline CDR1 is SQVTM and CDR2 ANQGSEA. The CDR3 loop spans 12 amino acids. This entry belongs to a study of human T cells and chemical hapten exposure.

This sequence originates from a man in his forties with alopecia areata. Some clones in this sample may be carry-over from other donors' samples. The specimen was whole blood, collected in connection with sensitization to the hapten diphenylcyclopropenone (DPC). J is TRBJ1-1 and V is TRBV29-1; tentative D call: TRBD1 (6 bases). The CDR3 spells CSVEGTIRGAFF. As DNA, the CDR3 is TGCAGCGTTGAGGGGACAATCAGGGGAGCTTTCTTT.